A single sample is the source of the 21 T cell receptor beta chains below, sequenced in a study of control samples from healthy donors and cancer patients. Repertoires were generated with immunoSEQ multiplex PCR, while TCRdb's copy carries only in-frame clones and drops some. The sample contains roughly 170,000 clones, about 91% of which appear only once. Sequenced sample: blood. The receptor set was obtained from a woman aged 40 to 50 in good health.

This clone showed up just once. The chain employs TRBV10-2 and TRBJ2-1, with 9 bases identical to TRBD1. V shed 5 bases and J 3 bases; nucleotides not matched to a gene: 2. CDR3 length: 14 amino acids. Germline CDR1 and CDR2: WSHSY and SAAADI. The CDR3 nucleotides read TGCGCCAGCAGTAGGGACAGGGACTACAATGAGCAGTTCTTC. Translating it yields CASSRDRDYNEQFF.

V and J are TRBV11-3 and TRBJ2-2, with 10 bases matching TRBD2. Germline CDR1 and CDR2: SGHNT and YENEEA. With V trimmed by 0 bases and J by 2 bases, 6 bases remained unmatched. The CDR3 is 18 amino acids. CDR3 sequence (DNA): TGTGCCAGCAGCTTAGACGGTAGCGGGGGGTCTAACACCGGGGAGCTGTTTTTT. Translation: CASSLDGSGGSNTGELFF.

CDR3 nucleotide sequence: TGCAGCGGGGGGGACAGGGGGGTGAACTATGGCTACACCTTC. Its protein is CSGGDRGVNYGYTF. This chain uses TRBV29-1 with TRBJ1-2; 11 bases agree with TRBD1. Losses at the gene ends were 7 bases for V and 2 bases for J; bases not matched to a gene: 6. Germline assignment: CDR1 SQVTM and CDR2 ANQGSEA. This CDR3 is built from 14 residues.

V is TRBV5-6 and J is TRBJ1-2; 10 bases are a match to TRBD1. Losses at the gene ends were 4 bases for V and 4 bases for J; bases not matched to a gene: 7. Germline assignment: CDR1 SGHDT and CDR2 YYEEEE. The CDR3 sequence is 15 residues long. The CDR3 nucleotides read TGTGCCAGCAGCCCGCCGGGACAGGGGACCTATGGCTACACCTTC. This codes for CASSPPGQGTYGYTF.

The chain combines TRBV10-1 with TRBJ1-2; D may be TRBD1 (6 bases). Trimming stripped 5 bases from V and 6 bases from J, with 13 bases between. The germline V gene has CDR1 WNHNN and CDR2 SYGVQD (reference sequence). The CDR3 is made up of 13 amino acids. The CDR3 sequence is CASSRDIYDGYTF. Written as DNA, the CDR3 is TGCGCCAGCAGTCGGGACATTTACGATGGCTACACCTTC.

The V call is TRBV6-5, the J call TRBJ2-2, with a possible D match to TRBD1 (6 bases). CDR1 and CDR2 (germline): MNHEY, SVGAGI. The CDR3 totals 15 residues. The germline V and J ends were trimmed by 4 bases and 1 base, with 10 bases remaining between them. CDR3 residues: CASSLRGGNTGELFF. The CDR3 DNA reads TGTGCCAGCAGTTTGCGAGGGGGGAACACCGGGGAGCTGTTTTTT.

V gene TRBV5-4 combines with J gene TRBJ2-4, with TRBD1 identical over 9 bases. After removal of 3 bases from V and 10 bases from J, the junction contained 5 bases not matched to a gene. The germline V gene has CDR1 SGHNT and CDR2 YYREEE (reference sequence). The CDR3 sequence is 13 residues long. DNA for the CDR3: TGTGCCAGCAGCTGGGACAGGGTTGGGATTCAGTACTTC. It is translated as CASSWDRVGIQYF. Full variable domain (rest looked up from reference TRBV5-4 and TRBJ2-4): ETGVTQSPTHLIKTRGQQVTLRCSSQSGHNTVSWYQQALGQGPQFIFQYYREEENGRGNFPPRFSGLQFPNYSSELNVNALELDDSALYLCASSWDRVGIQYFGAGTRLSVL.

The chain carries TRBV13 and TRBJ2-1, with 9 bases lining up with TRBD2. The V gene end was trimmed by 3 bases and the J gene end by 6 bases; junction bases not matched to a gene: 3. This CDR3 has 14 residues. Germline V gene lookup returns CDR1 PRHDT and CDR2 FYEKMQ (reference sequence). The CDR3 here is CASSFGTSFNEQFF. CDR3 nucleotides: TGTGCCAGCAGCTTCGGGACTAGCTTCAATGAGCAGTTCTTC.

The sample holds one count of this clone. The CDR3 reads CASSVRDLNQPQHF. The CDR3 bases are TGTGCCAGTAGTGTCCGGGACTTAAATCAGCCCCAGCATTTT. This rearrangement joins TRBV19 to TRBJ1-5; weak D call: TRBD1 (5 bases). V lost 5 bases, J lost 4 bases, and 12 bases lay in between. Germline V lookup: CDR1 LNHDA, CDR2 SQIVND (reference sequence). The CDR3 is made up of 14 amino acids.

V and J are TRBV5-6 and TRBJ2-5, with 14 bases matching TRBD2. The CDR3 is 15 residues long. V was clipped by 3 bases and J by 5 bases; unmatched bases: 3. CDR1 SGHDT and CDR2 YYEEEE come from the germline V gene. The CDR3: CASSSGTSGGETQYF. The CDR3 DNA reads as TGTGCCAGCAGCTCTGGGACTAGCGGGGGTGAGACCCAGTACTTC.

The chain links TRBV6-2 or TRBV6-3 to TRBJ1-2, with D possibly being TRBD1 (5 bases). Trimming cost V 2 bases and J 4 bases, with 8 bases left between them. The germline CDR1 and CDR2 sequences are MNHEY and SVGEGT. The CDR3 is 13 amino acids. The CDR3 sequence: CASSYAGSYGYTF. CDR3 sequence (DNA): TGTGCCAGCAGTTACGCAGGGTCCTATGGCTACACCTTC.

The chain employs TRBV7-9 and TRBJ2-3; D is undetermined. CDR1 SEHNR and CDR2 FQNEAQ come from the germline V gene (reference sequence). The CDR3 totals 14 residues. Trimming took 6 bases from V and 0 from J, leaving 10 bases between them. CDR3 in amino acids: CASRKLASTDTQYF. Written as DNA, the CDR3 is TGTGCCAGCAGGAAGTTAGCTAGCACAGATACGCAGTATTTT.

This chain joins TRBV3-1 (or the pseudogene TRBV3-2) and TRBJ1-2; 7 positions match TRBD1. The CDR3 sequence is 19 residues long. CDR1 LGHDT and CDR2 YNNKEL come from the germline V gene (reference sequence). The V gene end was trimmed by 3 bases and the J gene end by 5 bases; junction bases not matched to a gene: 21. CDR3 DNA: TGTGCCAGCAGCCAGGTGGGGGATGGAGGGGGCGTCCACTTTTATGGCTACACCTTC. It yields the protein CASSQVGDGGGVHFYGYTF.

The V gene is TRBV27, the J gene TRBJ2-3, with D perhaps matching TRBD1 (6 bases). Looked up from germline, CDR1 is MNHEY and CDR2 is SMNVEV (reference sequence). The CDR3 totals 13 residues. V gave up 10 bases and J gave up 4 bases, with 15 bases separating them. In DNA form, the CDR3 reads TGTGCCACCTCCAGGGGAGAGGCAGATACGCAGTATTTT. Amino acid sequence: CATSRGEADTQYF.

CDR3 protein: CASSPQRGGDGNIQYF. Here the CDR3 DNA reads TGTGCCAGCAGTCCCCAGAGAGGGGGCGATGGAAACATTCAGTACTTC. The J gene is TRBJ2-4, the V gene TRBV6-2 or TRBV6-3; 7 bases align to TRBD1. The CDR3 is 16 residues long. CDR1 MNHEY and CDR2 SVGEGT come from the germline V gene. After removal of 5 bases from V and 6 bases from J, the junction contained 13 bases not matched to a gene.

The chain combines TRBV5-6 with TRBJ2-1; tentatively, D is TRBD2 (6 bases). V was cut by 3 bases and J by 12 bases, with 25 bases left in between. This CDR3 spans 16 amino acids. Germline values: CDR1 SGHDT, CDR2 YYEEEE. CDR3: CASSSIERAPPRGQFF. CDR3 nucleotides: TGTGCCAGCAGCTCTATCGAGAGGGCGCCTCCGCGGGGGCAGTTCTTC.

The chain recombines TRBV5-4 with TRBJ2-2, with 9 bases lining up with TRBD1. Germline V CDR1 and CDR2: SGHNT, YYREEE (reference sequence). The ends lost 2 bases at V and 4 bases at J; junction bases unmatched: 12. CDR3 length: 18 amino acids. The CDR3 DNA sequence: TGTGCCAGCAGCTTTGAACCGTACAGGGGGCAAGGCACCGGGGAGCTGTTTTTT. Translated: CASSFEPYRGQGTGELFF.

The chain combines TRBV9 with TRBJ1-2; TRBD1 might be the D (5 bases). Germline lookup yields CDR1 SGDLS and CDR2 YYNGEE. Trimming stripped 3 bases from V and 7 bases from J, with 13 bases between. CDR3 size: 13 residues. Written as DNA, the CDR3 is TGTGCCAGCAGCGCTGACAGAAGCGGTGGCTACACCTTC. Protein: CASSADRSGGYTF.

This clone appeared once. This rearrangement joins TRBV11-2 to TRBJ2-3; 9 nucleotides agree with TRBD1. V was pared by 7 bases and J by 4 bases, with 6 bases of the junction left unmatched. CDR3 length equals 14 residues. CDR1 SGHAT and CDR2 FQNNGV come from the germline V gene. The CDR3 sequence: CASTVTGGADTQYF. The CDR3 DNA is TGTGCCAGCACCGTGACAGGGGGAGCAGATACGCAGTATTTT.

The V and J genes are TRBV11-2 and TRBJ1-1, with D hard to call. V gave up 5 bases and J gave up 7 bases, with 14 bases separating them. This CDR3 contains 13 residues. The germline CDR1 and CDR2 sequences are SGHAT and FQNNGV. In DNA form, the CDR3 reads TGTGCCAGCAGCCCACTAACAGAGAGTGAAGCTTTCTTT. Translation gives CASSPLTESEAFF.

This clone was picked up one time. The chain carries TRBV18 and TRBJ2-3; the match to TRBD2 covers 12 bases. Trimming cost V 0 bases and J 4 bases; bases outside gene matches: 8. The CDR3 totals 18 residues. Germline-derived CDR1 and CDR2 are KGHSH and LQKENI. CDR3 loop: CASSPPKLAGGPSDTQYF. CDR3 nucleotides: TGTGCCAGCTCACCACCTAAGCTAGCGGGGGGGCCGTCAGATACGCAGTATTTT.